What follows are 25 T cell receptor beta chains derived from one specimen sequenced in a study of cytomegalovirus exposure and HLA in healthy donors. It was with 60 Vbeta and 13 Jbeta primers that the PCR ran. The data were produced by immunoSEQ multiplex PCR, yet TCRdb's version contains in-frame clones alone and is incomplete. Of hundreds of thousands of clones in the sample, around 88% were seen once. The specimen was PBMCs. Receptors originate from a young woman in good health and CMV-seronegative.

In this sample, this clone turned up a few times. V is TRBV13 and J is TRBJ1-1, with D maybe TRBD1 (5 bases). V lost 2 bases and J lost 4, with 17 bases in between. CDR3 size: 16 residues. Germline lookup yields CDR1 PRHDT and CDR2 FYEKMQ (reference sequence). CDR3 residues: CASSLKISLGGTEAFF. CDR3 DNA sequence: TGTGCCAGCAGCTTAAAGATCAGCCTCGGGGGCACTGAAGCTTTCTTT.

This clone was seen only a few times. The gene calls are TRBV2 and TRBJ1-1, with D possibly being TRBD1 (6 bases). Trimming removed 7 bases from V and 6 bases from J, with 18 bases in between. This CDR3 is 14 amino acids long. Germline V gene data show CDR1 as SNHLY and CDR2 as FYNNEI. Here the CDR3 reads CASTHRDLLPEAFF. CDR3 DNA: TGTGCCAGCACACACAGGGACCTCCTTCCTGAAGCTTTCTTT.

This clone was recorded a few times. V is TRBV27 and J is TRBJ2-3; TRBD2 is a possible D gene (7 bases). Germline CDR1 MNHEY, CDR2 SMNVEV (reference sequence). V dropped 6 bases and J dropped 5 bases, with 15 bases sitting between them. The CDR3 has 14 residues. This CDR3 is CASRERGRGDTQYF. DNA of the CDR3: TGTGCCAGCAGGGAGAGGGGGAGGGGAGATACGCAGTATTTT.

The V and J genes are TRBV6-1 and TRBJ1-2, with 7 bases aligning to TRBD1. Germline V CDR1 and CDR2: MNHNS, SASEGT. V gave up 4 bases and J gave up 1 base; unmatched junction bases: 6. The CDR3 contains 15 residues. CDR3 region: CASSGRQGVNYGYTF. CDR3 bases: TGTGCCAGCAGTGGAAGACAGGGTGTTAACTATGGCTACACCTTC.

Written as DNA, the CDR3 is TGTGCCTGGAGTAAGGGGGGAAACACCATATATTTT. This encodes CAWSKGGNTIYF. The chain has TRBV30 and TRBJ1-3; D is perhaps TRBD1 (5 bases). Germline V gene sequence: CDR1 GTSNPN, CDR2 SVGIG (reference sequence). V gave up 2 bases and J gave up 4 bases, with 6 bases separating them. The CDR3 contains 12 residues.

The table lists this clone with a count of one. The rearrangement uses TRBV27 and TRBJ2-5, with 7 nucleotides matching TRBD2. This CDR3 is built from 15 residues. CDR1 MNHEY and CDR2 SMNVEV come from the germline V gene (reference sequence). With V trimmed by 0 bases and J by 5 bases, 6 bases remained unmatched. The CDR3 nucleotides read TGTGCCAGCAGTTTATCGGGGGGGGGAGTGGAGACCCAGTACTTC. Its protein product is CASSLSGGGVETQYF.

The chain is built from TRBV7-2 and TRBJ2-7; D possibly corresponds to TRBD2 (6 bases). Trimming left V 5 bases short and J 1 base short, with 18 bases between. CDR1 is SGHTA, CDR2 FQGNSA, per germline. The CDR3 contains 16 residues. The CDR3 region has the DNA TGTGCCAGCAGCCCCGTGGCGGGACTTAATTCCTACGAGCAGTACTTC. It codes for CASSPVAGLNSYEQYF.

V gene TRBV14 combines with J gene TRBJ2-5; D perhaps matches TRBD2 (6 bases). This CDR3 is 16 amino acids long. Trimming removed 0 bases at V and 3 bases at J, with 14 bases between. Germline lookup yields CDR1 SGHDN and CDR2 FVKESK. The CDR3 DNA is TGTGCCAGCAGCCAAGATCGAGCGGGTGATGAAGAGACCCAGTACTTC. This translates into CASSQDRAGDEETQYF.

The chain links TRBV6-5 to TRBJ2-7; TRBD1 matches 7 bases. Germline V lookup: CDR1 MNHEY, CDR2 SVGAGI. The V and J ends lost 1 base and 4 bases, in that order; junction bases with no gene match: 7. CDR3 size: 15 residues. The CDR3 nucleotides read TGTGCCAGCAGTTACTTTTGGGACAGCAAATACGAGCAGTACTTC. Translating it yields CASSYFWDSKYEQYF.

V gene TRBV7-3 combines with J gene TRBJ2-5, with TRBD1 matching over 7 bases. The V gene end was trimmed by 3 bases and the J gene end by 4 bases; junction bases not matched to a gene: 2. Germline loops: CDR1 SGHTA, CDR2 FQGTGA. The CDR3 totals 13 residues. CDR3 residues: CASSLTGLETQYF. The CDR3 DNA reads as TGTGCCAGCAGCTTGACAGGGTTAGAGACCCAGTACTTC.

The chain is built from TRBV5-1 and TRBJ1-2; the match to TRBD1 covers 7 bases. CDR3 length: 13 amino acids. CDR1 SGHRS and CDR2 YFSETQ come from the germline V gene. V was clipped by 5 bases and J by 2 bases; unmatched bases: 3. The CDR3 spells CASRGTDNYGYTF. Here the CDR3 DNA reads TGCGCCAGCAGGGGGACAGACAACTATGGCTACACCTTC.

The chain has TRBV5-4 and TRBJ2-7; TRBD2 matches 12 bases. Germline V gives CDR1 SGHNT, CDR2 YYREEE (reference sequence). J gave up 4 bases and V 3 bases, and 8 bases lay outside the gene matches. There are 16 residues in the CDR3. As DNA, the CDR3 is TGTGCCAGCAGCTCGACTAGCGGGAGCCCAGTATACGAGCAGTACTTC. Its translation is CASSSTSGSPVYEQYF.

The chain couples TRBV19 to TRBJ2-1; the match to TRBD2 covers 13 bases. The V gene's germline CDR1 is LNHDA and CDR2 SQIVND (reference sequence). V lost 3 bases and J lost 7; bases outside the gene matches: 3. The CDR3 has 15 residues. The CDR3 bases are TGTGCCAGTAGTATCGGGACTAGCGGGATAAATGAGCAGTTCTTC. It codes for CASSIGTSGINEQFF.

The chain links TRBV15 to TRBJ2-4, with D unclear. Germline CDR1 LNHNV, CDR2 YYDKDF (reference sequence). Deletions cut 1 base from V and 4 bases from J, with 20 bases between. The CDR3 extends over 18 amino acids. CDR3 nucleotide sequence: TGTGCCACCAGCAGAGTGTCCTCCCCAGGAAAGCCTAAAAACATTCAGTACTTC. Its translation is CATSRVSSPGKPKNIQYF.

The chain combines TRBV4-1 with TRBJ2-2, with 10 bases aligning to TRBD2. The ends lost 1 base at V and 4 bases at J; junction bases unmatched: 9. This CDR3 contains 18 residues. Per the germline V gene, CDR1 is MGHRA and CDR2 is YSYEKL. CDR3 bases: TGCGCCAGCAGCCAAGTGGTTATAGCGGGAGGCGGCACCGGGGAGCTGTTTTTT. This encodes CASSQVVIAGGGTGELFF.

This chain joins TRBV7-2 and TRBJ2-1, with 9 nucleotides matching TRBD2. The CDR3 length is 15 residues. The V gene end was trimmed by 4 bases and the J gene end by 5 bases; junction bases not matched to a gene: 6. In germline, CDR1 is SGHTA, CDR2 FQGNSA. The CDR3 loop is CASSSRGGIDNEQFF. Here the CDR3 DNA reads TGTGCCAGCAGCTCGCGGGGGGGCATCGACAATGAGCAGTTCTTC.

Here the CDR3 DNA reads TGTGCCAGCAGCTTAGCAGGGACTAGCGGGAGGAACATTCAGTACTTC. Amino acid sequence: CASSLAGTSGRNIQYF. The rearrangement links TRBV7-8 to TRBJ2-4; 15 bases are shared with TRBD2. The CDR3 runs to 16 residues. CDR1 is SGHVS and CDR2 is FQNEAQ in the germline V gene. V shed 0 bases, J shed 7 bases, and the junction held 1 base outside the gene matches.

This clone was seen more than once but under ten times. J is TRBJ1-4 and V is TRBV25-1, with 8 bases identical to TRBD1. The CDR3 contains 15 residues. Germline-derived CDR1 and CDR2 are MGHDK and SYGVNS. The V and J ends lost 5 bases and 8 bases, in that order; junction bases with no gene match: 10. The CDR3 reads CASSPTWTGTEKLFF. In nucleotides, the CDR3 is TGTGCCAGCAGTCCAACGTGGACAGGGACCGAAAAACTGTTTTTT.

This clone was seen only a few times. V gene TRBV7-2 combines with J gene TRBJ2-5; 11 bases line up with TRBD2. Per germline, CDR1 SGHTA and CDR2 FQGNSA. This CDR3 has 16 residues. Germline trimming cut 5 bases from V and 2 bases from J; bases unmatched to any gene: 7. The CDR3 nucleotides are TGTGCCAGCAGCCGTACTAGCGGGAGTCCTCAAGAGACCCAGTACTTC. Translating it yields CASSRTSGSPQETQYF.

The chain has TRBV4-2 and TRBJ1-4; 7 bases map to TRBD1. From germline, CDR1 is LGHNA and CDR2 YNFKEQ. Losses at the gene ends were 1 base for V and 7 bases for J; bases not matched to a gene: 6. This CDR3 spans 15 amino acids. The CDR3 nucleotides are TGTGCCAGCAGCCAAGGAGACAGGGATTCTGAAAAACTGTTTTTT. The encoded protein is CASSQGDRDSEKLFF.

As DNA, the CDR3 is TGCGCCAGCTCCCCGTCGATAGCCTCCTACGAGCAGTACTTC. This translates into CASSPSIASYEQYF. This chain links TRBV5-1 with TRBJ2-7; D is unclear. V lost 7 bases to trimming and J lost 0 bases, with 14 bases between them. There are 14 residues in the CDR3. Per the germline V gene, CDR1 is SGHRS and CDR2 is YFSETQ.

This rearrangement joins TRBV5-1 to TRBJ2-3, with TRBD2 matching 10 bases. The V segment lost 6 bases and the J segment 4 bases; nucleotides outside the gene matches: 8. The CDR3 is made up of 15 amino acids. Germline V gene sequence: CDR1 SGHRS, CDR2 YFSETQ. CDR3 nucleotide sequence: TGCGCCAGCACCCCTCTAGCGGGAGCGTCAGATACGCAGTATTTT. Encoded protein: CASTPLAGASDTQYF.

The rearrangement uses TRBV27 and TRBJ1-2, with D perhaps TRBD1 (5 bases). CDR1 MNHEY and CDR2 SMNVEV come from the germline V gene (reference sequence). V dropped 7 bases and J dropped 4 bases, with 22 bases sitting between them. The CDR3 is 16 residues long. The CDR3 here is CASKSLSRGGGYGYTF. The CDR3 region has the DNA TGTGCCAGCAAGTCTCTCAGCCGGGGGGGTGGCTATGGCTACACCTTC.

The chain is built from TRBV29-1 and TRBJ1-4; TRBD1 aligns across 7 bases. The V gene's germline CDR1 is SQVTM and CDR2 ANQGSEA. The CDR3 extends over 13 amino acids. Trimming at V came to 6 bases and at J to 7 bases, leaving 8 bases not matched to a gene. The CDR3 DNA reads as TGCAGCGTAAAACAGGGGAAAAGTGAAAAACTGTTTTTT. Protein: CSVKQGKSEKLFF.

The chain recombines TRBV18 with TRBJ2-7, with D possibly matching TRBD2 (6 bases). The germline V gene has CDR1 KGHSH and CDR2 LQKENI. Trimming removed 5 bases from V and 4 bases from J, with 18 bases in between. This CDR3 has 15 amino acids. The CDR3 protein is CASSSLGRIGYEQYF. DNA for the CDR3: TGTGCCAGCTCATCACTCGGGAGAATCGGGTACGAGCAGTACTTC. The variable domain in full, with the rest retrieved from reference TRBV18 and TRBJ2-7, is NAGVMQNPRHLVRRRGQEARLRCSPMKGHSHVYWYRQLPEEGLKFMVYLQKENIIDESGMPKERFSAEFPKEGPSILRIQQVVRGDSAAYFCASSSLGRIGYEQYFGPGTRLTVT.